This TCR beta chain was found in a study of OX40 agonist ivuxolimab in advanced cancers. For the study at large: Of the patients, three showed partial responses, one with hepatocellular carcinoma and two with cutaneous melanoma.

Assay used: immunoSEQ multiplex PCR; TCRdb lists only in-frame clones, some missing. The data hold tens of thousands of clones, with around 89% observed a single time. CDR1 is SGHRS, CDR2 YFSETQ, per germline. The CDR3 contains 14 residues. Trimming at V came to 8 bases and at J to 5 bases, leaving 9 bases not matched to a gene. The chain combines TRBV5-1 with TRBJ2-2, with 7 positions matching TRBD1. Sequencing was performed on CD4+ or CD8+ T cells sorted from blood, taken in a trial of the OX40 agonist ivuxolimab. The receptor comes from an adult with an advanced solid tumor such as melanoma, head and neck, liver or kidney cancer. The CDR3 loop is CASTGQVETGELFF. The CDR3 DNA sequence: TGCGCCAGTACTGGACAGGTTGAAACCGGGGAGCTGTTTTTT. The variable domain in full, with the rest retrieved from reference TRBV5-1 and TRBJ2-2, is KAGVTQTPRYLIKTRGQQVTLSCSPISGHRSVSWYQQTPGQGLQFLFEYFSETQRNKGNFPGRFSGRQFSNSRSEMNVSTLELGDSALYLCASTGQVETGELFFGEGSRLTVL.